The 16 T cell receptor beta chains below come from one sample, sequenced in a study of OX40 agonist ivuxolimab in advanced cancers. Library construction relied on the immunoSEQ multiplex PCR assay. In TCRdb, the immuneACCESS table is reduced to in-frame sequences with V and J assigned. These tables do not hold every clone; where another copy was compared, an unresolved V gene accounts for under half, and the others remain unexplained. The sample contains under 200,000 clones, 94% of them found a single time. Clones ranked in the top ten supply approximately 0.3% of the sample. The sample here was CD4+ or CD8+ T cells sorted from blood, taken in a trial of the OX40 agonist ivuxolimab. The receptors shown here come from an adult with an advanced solid tumor such as melanoma, head and neck, liver or kidney cancer.

The V call is TRBV10-1, the J call TRBJ2-7; possible D gene TRBD2, 6 bases. Germline values: CDR1 WNHNN, CDR2 SYGVQD (reference sequence). Trimming took off 3 bases at V and 0 bases at J, with 9 bases between the two ends. CDR3 length: 14 amino acids. In DNA form, the CDR3 reads TGCGCCAGCAGTGATGGGGGGACCTCCTACGAGCAGTACTTC. Its translation: CASSDGGTSYEQYF.

This chain links TRBV7-2 with TRBJ1-2; the D is unclear. The CDR3 loop spans 13 amino acids. CDR1 and CDR2 from the germline V gene are SGHTA and FQGNSA. The V and J ends lost 1 base and 4 bases respectively, with 7 bases between them. CDR3 in amino acids: CASSLGASYGYTF. The CDR3 nucleotides are TGTGCCAGCAGCTTAGGGGCCTCCTATGGCTACACCTTC.

The rearrangement joins TRBV29-1 to TRBJ2-3; D perhaps matches TRBD1 (7 bases). The CDR3 totals 11 residues. Germline-derived CDR1 and CDR2 are SQVTM and ANQGSEA. Trimming removed 7 bases at V and 11 bases at J, with 16 bases between. As DNA, the CDR3 is TGCAGCGACTCTCAGGGGGGATTGCAGTATTTT. This sequence encodes CSDSQGGLQYF.

The V call is TRBV7-7, the J call TRBJ2-5, with D tentatively TRBD2 (6 bases). The CDR3 length is 16 residues. CDR1 SSHAT and CDR2 FNYEAQ come from the germline V gene (reference sequence). Deletions cut 1 base from V and 5 bases from J, with 17 bases between. CDR3 sequence (DNA): TGTGCCAGCAGCTTAGTTGGGGGGTCTGGGGCGGAGACCCAGTACTTC. Protein: CASSLVGGSGAETQYF.

The V call is TRBV28, the J call TRBJ1-4, with 8 positions matching TRBD1. Germline lookup yields CDR1 MDHEN and CDR2 SYDVKM. CDR3 size: 14 residues. The junction had 5 bases not matched to a gene; V was cut back by 3 bases and J by 8 bases. DNA for the CDR3: TGTGCCAGCAGTTTCGAGACAGGGGTGGAAAAACTGTTTTTT. It encodes CASSFETGVEKLFF.

This rearrangement joins TRBV10-1 to TRBJ1-2; weak D call: TRBD1 (5 bases). The CDR3 covers 13 residues. Germline CDR1 and CDR2: WNHNN and SYGVQD (reference sequence). Trimming shortened V by 5 bases and J by 2 bases, and 9 bases separated the two germline ends. The DNA for the CDR3 is TGCGCCAGCAGTTCTGACAGAAACTATGGCTACACCTTC. Translation gives CASSSDRNYGYTF.

This CDR3 reads CASGVLAISEKLFF. CDR3 DNA sequence: TGTGCCAGCGGCGTACTAGCAATATCTGAAAAACTGTTTTTT. The chain carries TRBV5-6 and TRBJ1-4; D unclear. V dropped 7 bases and J dropped 7 bases, with 17 bases sitting between them. This CDR3 region has 14 residues. The germline CDR1 and CDR2 sequences are SGHDT and YYEEEE.

The rearrangement uses TRBV28 and TRBJ1-2; D gene ambiguous. Per the germline V gene, CDR1 is MDHEN and CDR2 is SYDVKM. Trimming took 11 bases from V and 4 from J, leaving 14 bases between them. The CDR3 covers 12 residues. The CDR3 coding sequence is TGTGCCGGTTCTGGCAGCTTCTATGGCTACACCTTC. This sequence encodes CAGSGSFYGYTF.

The chain has TRBV7-2 and TRBJ2-7; 8 nucleotides agree with TRBD2. The junction had 6 bases not matched to a gene; V was cut back by 4 bases and J by 1 base. There are 15 residues in the CDR3. CDR1 and CDR2 (germline): SGHTA, FQGNSA. Written as DNA, the CDR3 is TGTGCCAGCAGCTCGGGGGGGGCCCAGTCCTACGAGCAGTACTTC. It encodes CASSSGGAQSYEQYF.

The genes are TRBV5-8 and TRBJ2-1, with D possibly TRBD2 on 6 matching bases. Trimming removed 5 bases from V and 0 bases from J, with 12 bases in between. Germline-derived CDR1 and CDR2 are SGHTS and YDEGEE. The CDR3 consists of 15 residues. This chain's CDR3 is CASSRDLSSYNEQFF. CDR3 DNA: TGTGCCAGCAGTCGGGACTTAAGCTCCTACAATGAGCAGTTCTTC. Full variable domain (missing parts from reference TRBV5-8 and TRBJ2-1): EAGVTQSPTHLIKTRGQQATLRCSPISGHTSVYWYQQALGLGLQFLLWYDEGEERNRGNFPPRFSGRQFPNYSSELNVNALELEDSALYLCASSRDLSSYNEQFFGPGTRLTVL.

The chain combines TRBV19 with TRBJ1-2; 9 bases are shared with TRBD1. The V gene's germline CDR1 is LNHDA and CDR2 SQIVND (reference sequence). The V segment lost 10 bases and the J segment 6 bases; nucleotides outside the gene matches: 12. CDR3 length: 14 residues. CDR3 residues: CATHMTGGWDGYTF. The CDR3 nucleotides read TGTGCCACCCATATGACAGGGGGTTGGGATGGCTACACCTTC.

The sample holds one count of this clone. The chain has TRBV2 and TRBJ1-5; tentative D call: TRBD1 (5 bases). The CDR3 is 15 amino acids. The germline CDR1 and CDR2 sequences are SNHLY and FYNNEI. Trimming took 5 bases from V and 4 from J, leaving 15 bases between them. The CDR3 DNA reads TGTGCCAGCAGTTCGCAGGGTGGGGGGAATCAGCCCCAGCATTTT. Amino acids: CASSSQGGGNQPQHF.

The CDR3 nucleotides are TGTGCCAGCAGTTACGGAGATGTGGGCTATGGCTACACCTTC. It yields the protein CASSYGDVGYGYTF. The chain is built from TRBV6-5 and TRBJ1-2; D unclear. CDR1 MNHEY and CDR2 SVGAGI come from the germline V gene. The V and J ends lost 2 bases and 4 bases respectively, with 11 bases between them. The CDR3 loop spans 14 amino acids.

This clone was detected once. This chain connects TRBV7-7 to TRBJ2-3; D might be TRBD1 (6 bases). The CDR3 spans 14 residues. V was clipped by 1 base and J by 6 bases, with 11 bases between them. Germline CDR1 SSHAT, CDR2 FNYEAQ (reference sequence). This chain's CDR3 is CASSLDRAVDTQYF. In nucleotides, the CDR3 is TGTGCCAGCAGCTTAGACAGGGCCGTGGATACGCAGTATTTT.

The J gene is TRBJ2-1, the V gene TRBV9; tentatively, D is TRBD1 (6 bases). Germline loops: CDR1 SGDLS, CDR2 YYNGEE. This CDR3 comprises 20 residues. Trimming cost V 5 bases and J 1 base, with 28 bases left between them. The DNA of the CDR3 is TGTGCCAGCAGATCAGACCTACGTCCGGGACACCTTTTTTCCTACAATGAGCAGTTCTTC. It is translated as CASRSDLRPGHLFSYNEQFF.

The rearrangement joins TRBV6-5 to TRBJ2-7; D tentatively fits TRBD1 or TRBD2 (5 bases each). CDR1 and CDR2 from the germline V gene are MNHEY and SVGAGI. The CDR3 has 14 amino acids. Trimming took off 2 bases at V and 3 bases at J, with 11 bases between the two ends. This chain's CDR3 is CASSYRDRNYEQYF. In nucleotides, the CDR3 is TGTGCCAGCAGTTACCGGGACCGTAACTACGAGCAGTACTTC.